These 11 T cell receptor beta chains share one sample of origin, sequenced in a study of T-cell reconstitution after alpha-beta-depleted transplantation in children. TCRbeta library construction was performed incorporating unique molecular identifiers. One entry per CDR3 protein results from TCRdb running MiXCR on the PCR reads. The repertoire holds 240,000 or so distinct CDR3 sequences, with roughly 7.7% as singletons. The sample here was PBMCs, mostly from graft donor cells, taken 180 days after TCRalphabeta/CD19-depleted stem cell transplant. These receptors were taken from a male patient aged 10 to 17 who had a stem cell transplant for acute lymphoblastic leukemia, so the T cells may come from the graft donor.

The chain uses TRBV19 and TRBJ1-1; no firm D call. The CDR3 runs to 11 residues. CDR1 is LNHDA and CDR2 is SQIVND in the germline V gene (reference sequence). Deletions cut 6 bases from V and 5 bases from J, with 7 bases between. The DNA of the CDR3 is TGTGCCAGTAGACTGGGTACTGAAGCTTTCTTT. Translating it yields CASRLGTEAFF.

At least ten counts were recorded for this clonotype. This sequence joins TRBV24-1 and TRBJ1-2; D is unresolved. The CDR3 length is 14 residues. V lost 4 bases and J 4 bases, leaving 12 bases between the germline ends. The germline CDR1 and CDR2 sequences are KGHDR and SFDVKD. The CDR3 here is CATSDPGRGYGYTF. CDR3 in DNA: TGTGCCACCAGTGACCCCGGACGGGGCTATGGCTACACCTTC.

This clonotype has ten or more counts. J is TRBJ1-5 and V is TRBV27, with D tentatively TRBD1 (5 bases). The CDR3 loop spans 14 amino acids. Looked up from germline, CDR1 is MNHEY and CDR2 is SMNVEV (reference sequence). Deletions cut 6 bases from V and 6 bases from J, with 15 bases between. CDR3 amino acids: CASSLREGRQPQHF. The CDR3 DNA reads TGTGCCAGCAGCCTCAGGGAGGGGCGTCAGCCCCAGCATTTT.

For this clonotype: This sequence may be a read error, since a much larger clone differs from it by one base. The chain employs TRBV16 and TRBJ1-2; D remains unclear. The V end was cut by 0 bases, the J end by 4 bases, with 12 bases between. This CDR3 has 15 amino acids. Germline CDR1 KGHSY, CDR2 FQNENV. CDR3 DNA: TGTGCCAGCAGCCAATCGGCGACAAGGCTCTATGGCTACACCTTC. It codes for CASSQSATRLYGYTF.

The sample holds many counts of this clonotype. CDR3 sequence reads: CASSYPDREVGFF. DNA of the CDR3: TGTGCCAGCAGTTACCCGGACAGGGAGGTGGGTTTCTTT. This chain links TRBV6-6 with TRBJ1-1, with 8 bases identical to TRBD1. V lost 2 bases to trimming and J lost 13 bases; unmatched junction nucleotides: 9. Germline CDR1 MNHNY, CDR2 SVGAGI (reference sequence). The CDR3 loop spans 13 amino acids.

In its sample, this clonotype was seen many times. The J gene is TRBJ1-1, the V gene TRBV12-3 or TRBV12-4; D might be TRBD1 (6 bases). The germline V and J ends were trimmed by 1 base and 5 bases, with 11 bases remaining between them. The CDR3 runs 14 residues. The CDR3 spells CASSLETGRTEAFF. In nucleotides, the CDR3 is TGTGCCAGCAGTTTAGAGACAGGTCGAACTGAAGCTTTCTTT.

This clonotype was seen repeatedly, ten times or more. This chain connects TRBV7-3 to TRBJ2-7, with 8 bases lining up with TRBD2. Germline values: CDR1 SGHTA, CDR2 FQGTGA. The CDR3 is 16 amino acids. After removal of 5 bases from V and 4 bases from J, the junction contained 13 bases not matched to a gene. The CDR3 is CASSIPVLAALYEQYF. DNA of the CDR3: TGTGCCAGCAGCATCCCAGTACTAGCGGCTTTATACGAGCAGTACTTC.

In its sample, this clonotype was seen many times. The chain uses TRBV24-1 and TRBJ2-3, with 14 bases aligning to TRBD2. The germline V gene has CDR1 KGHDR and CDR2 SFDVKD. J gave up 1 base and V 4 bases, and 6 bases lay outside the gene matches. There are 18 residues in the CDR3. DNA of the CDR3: TGTGCCACCAGTGACCATCCGGGACTAGCGGGGGGCACAGATACGCAGTATTTT. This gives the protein CATSDHPGLAGGTDTQYF.

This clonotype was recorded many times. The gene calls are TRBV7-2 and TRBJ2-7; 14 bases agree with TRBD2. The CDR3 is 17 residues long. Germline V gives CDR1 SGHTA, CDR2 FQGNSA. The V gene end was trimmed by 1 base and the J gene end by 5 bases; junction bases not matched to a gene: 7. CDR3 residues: CASSLVGTSGRNNEQYF. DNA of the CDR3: TGTGCCAGCAGCTTAGTGGGGACTAGCGGGAGAAACAACGAGCAGTACTTC. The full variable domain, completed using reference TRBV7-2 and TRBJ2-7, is GAGVSQSPSNKVTEKGKDVELRCDPISGHTALYWYRQSLGQGLEFLIYFQGNSAPDKSGLPSDRFSAERTGGSVSTLTIQRTQQEDSAVYLCASSLVGTSGRNNEQYFGPGTRLTVT.

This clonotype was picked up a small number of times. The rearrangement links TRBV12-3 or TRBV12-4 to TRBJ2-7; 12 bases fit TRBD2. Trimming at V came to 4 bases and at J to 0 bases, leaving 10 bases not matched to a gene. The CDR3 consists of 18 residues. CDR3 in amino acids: CASSSRGGLAGYSYEQYF. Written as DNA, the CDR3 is TGTGCCAGCAGTTCCCGTGGTGGACTAGCGGGGTACTCCTACGAGCAGTACTTC.

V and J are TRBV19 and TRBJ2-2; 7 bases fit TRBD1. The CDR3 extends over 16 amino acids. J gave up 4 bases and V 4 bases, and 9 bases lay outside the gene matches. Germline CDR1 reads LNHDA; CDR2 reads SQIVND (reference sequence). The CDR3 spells CASSTQGDVVTGELFF. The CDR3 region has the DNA TGTGCCAGTAGTACCCAGGGGGATGTGGTCACCGGGGAGCTGTTTTTT.